The T cell receptor (beta chain) described here comes from a study of T cell responses to AZD1222 COVID-19 vaccine. Findings of the study overall: Increases in Spike-specific TCR breadth and depth were seen after two AZD1222 doses. AZD1222 recipients seropositive at baseline numbered only six. Females outnumbered males among donors, who were mostly white British; clonal diversity was possibly underestimated.

About this clone itself: Antigen: not known.

In germline, CDR1 is MDHEN, CDR2 SYDVKM. J lost 2 bases, V lost 8 bases, and 8 bases had no gene match. This CDR3 spans 16 amino acids. Some clones are missing from TCRdb's copy, which holds only in-frame ones; the method was immunoSEQ multiplex PCR. Seen here are some 180,000 clones, roughly 91% observed once, and the top ten hold 1.9%. Second-dose recipients at about 4 or about 12 weeks were treated as one pooled group. The genes are TRBV28 and TRBJ2-2, with 10 bases matching TRBD1. The source is an adult who received the AZD1222 COVID-19 vaccine. The source material was peripheral blood, sampled 28 days after the second AZD1222 dose. The CDR3 bases are TGTGCCAGCCTGGGGGGGGACAGGGGTAACACCGGGGAGCTGTTTTTT. Protein product: CASLGGDRGNTGELFF. Full variable domain (missing parts from reference TRBV28 and TRBJ2-2): DVKVTQSSRYLVKRTGEKVFLECVQDMDHENMFWYRQDPGLGLRLIYFSYDVKMKEKGDIPEGYSVSREKKERFSLILESASTNQTSMYLCASLGGDRGNTGELFFGEGSRLTVL.